This TCR beta chain emerged from a study of cytomegalovirus exposure and HLA in healthy donors. General study points: It has been reported that TCR beta sequences accurately predicted the HLA-A and HLA-B alleles of most subjects.

This PCR relied on a set of 60 Vbeta primers and 13 Jbeta primers. Only in-frame clones appear in the TCRdb table, and some are missing; sequencing was by immunoSEQ multiplex PCR. The table has 140,000 to 150,000 clones, about 80% seen once. Concerning this clone: The antigen is not known.

V gave up 6 bases and J gave up 3 bases, with 9 bases separating them. The CDR3 is 13 residues long. Germline CDR1 and CDR2: WSHSY and SAAADI. The sample comprised PBMCs. This receptor was taken from a woman between 55 and 75 years old in good health and CMV-seropositive. V is TRBV10-2 and J is TRBJ1-5; possible D gene TRBD1, 5 bases. The CDR3 sequence is CASSQGNNQPQHF. The CDR3 coding sequence is TGCGCCAGCAGCCAGGGAAACAATCAGCCCCAGCATTTT.